This T cell receptor beta chain was identified in a study of blood T cell repertoires in COVID-19. In the study overall: The United States, Italy and Spain supplied acute and convalescent COVID-19 samples. T cells, B-cell-depleted T cells, or PBMCs provided the cDNA or gDNA that served as material.

In the authors' methods: By means of reference gene primer amplification, nucleated cell counts were estimated. Sequenced by immunoSEQ multiplex PCR; TCRdb stores in-frame clones only, minus some. That table gives V, J and clone size, and the DNA gave D and trimming. The sample lists around 60,000 clones; about 73% were seen once. The CDR3 runs to 11 residues. From germline, CDR1 is SGHNT and CDR2 YYREEE (reference sequence). V was trimmed by 3 bases and J by 7 bases, leaving 8 bases between them. The chain joins TRBV5-4 to TRBJ2-7, with D maybe TRBD2 (6 bases). Material for sequencing was peripheral blood. This receptor was obtained from a woman aged 45 to 65 with active or convalescent COVID-19. In DNA form, the CDR3 reads TGTGCCAGCAGCTGGGCGGGAGAGCAGTACTTC. This gives the protein CASSWAGEQYF.